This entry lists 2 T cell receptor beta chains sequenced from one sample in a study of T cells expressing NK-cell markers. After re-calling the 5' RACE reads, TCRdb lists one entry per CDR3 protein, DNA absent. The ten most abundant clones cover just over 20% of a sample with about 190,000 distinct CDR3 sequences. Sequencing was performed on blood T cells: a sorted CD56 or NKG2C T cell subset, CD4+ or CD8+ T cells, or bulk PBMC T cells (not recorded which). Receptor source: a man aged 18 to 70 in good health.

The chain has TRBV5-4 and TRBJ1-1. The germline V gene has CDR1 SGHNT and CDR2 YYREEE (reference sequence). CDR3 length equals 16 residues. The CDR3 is CASHSNTGQVNTEAFF.

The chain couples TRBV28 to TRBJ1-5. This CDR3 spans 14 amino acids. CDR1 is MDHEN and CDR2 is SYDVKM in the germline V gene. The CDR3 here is CASSFHSEGQPQHF.